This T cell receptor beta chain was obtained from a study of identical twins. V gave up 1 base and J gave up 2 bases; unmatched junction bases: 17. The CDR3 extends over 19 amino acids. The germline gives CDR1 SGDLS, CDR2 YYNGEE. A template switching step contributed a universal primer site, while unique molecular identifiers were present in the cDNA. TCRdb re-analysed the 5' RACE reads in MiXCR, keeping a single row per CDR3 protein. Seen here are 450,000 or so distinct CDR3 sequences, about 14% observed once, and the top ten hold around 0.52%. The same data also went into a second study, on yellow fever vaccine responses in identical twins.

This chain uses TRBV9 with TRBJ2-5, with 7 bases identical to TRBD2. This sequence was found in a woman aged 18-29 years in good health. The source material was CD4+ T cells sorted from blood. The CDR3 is CASSVLGLADLGQQETQYF. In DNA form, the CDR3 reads TGTGCCAGCAGCGTACTTGGTCTAGCGGACCTAGGGCAACAAGAGACCCAGTACTTC.